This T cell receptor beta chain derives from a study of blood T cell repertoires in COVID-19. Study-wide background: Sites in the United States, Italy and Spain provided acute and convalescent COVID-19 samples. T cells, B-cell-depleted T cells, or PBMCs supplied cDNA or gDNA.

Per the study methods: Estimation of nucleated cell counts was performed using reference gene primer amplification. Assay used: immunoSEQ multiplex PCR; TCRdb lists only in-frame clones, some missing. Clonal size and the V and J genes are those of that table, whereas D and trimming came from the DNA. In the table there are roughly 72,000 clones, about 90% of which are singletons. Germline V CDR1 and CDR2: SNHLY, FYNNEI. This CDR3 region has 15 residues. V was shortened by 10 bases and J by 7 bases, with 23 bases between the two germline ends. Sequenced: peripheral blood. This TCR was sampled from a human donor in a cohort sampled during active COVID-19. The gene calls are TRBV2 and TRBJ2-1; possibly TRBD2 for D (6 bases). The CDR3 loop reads CANQRASGVGNEQFF. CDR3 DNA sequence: TGTGCCAACCAGCGGGCATCGGGGGTAGGGAATGAGCAGTTCTTC.